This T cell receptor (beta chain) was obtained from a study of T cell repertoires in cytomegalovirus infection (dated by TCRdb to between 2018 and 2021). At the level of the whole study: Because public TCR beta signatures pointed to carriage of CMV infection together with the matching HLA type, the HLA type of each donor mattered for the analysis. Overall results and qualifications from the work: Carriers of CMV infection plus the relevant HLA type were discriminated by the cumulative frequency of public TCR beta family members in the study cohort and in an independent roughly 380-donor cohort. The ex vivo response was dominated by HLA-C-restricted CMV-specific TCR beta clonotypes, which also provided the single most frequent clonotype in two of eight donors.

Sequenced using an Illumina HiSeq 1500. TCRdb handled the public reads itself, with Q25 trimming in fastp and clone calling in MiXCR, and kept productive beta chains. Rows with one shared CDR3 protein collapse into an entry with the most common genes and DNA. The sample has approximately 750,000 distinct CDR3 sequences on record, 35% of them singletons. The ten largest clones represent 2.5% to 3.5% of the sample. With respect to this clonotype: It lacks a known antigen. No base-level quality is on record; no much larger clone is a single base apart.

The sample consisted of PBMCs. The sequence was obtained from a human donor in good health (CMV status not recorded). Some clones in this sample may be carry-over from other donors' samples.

The sequence in DNA is TGTGCCAGCAGCTTAGAGGACAGGGGAGGTCAAGAGACCCAGTACTTC. Protein translation: CASSLEDRGGQETQYF. The sequence is built from TRBV7-2 and TRBJ2-5, with 9 bases in between that match TRBD1. Here V drops 1 base and J drops 2 bases, and the junction holds 5 bases not matched to any gene. The CDR3 has 16 amino acids, counting the end cysteine and phenylalanine. Just the 48-base CDR3 DNA is kept, in frame starting at base 1. CDR1 is given as SGHTA and CDR2 as FQGNSA, both from the germline V gene.